The clone carrying this TCR beta chain was recorded many times. Its antigen is unknown. The data originate from a study of beta chain features in type 1 diabetes. Overall study context: Patients looked much like healthy donors when it came to age, gender and cell yields. Broader study findings: When cDNA is sequenced, cells with high TCR expression could be over-represented. The study found moderately but significantly shorter TCRB CDR3s in all four CD4+ subsets of Type 1 diabetes patients.

Germline lookup yields CDR1 MNHEY and CDR2 SMNVEV (reference sequence). The CDR3 runs 14 residues. The germline V and J ends were trimmed by 8 bases and 4 bases, with 17 bases remaining between them. Every bit of the isolated RNA underwent reverse transcription, so sequencing read expressed TCRB transcripts. Using immunoSEQ multiplex PCR, the repertoire was profiled, and TCRdb retains in-frame clones only, with some absent. This sample has almost 350,000 clones, with roughly 8% found just once. The V call is TRBV27, the J call TRBJ1-2; D remains unclear. The TCR was taken from a woman aged 18-29 years in good health. Sequenced: central memory CD4+ T cells from blood. The CDR3 loop is CASGPFDRGYGYTF. CDR3 nucleotide sequence: TGTGCCAGCGGACCTTTCGACCGGGGCTATGGCTACACCTTC.